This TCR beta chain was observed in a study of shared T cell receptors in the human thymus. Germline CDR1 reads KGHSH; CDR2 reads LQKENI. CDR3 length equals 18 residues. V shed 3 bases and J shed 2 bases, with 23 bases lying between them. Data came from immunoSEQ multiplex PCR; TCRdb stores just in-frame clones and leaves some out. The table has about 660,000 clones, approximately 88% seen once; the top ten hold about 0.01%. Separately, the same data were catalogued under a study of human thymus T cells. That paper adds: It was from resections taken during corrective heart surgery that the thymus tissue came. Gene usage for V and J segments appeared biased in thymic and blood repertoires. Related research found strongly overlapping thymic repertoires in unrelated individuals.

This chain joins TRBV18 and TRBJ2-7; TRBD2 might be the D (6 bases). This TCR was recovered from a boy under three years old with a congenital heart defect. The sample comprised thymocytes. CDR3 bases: TGTGCCAGCTCACCTCACCCTCCTCAGGCGGGACCGGCCTACGAGCAGTACTTC. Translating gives CASSPHPPQAGPAYEQYF.